Each of the 6 T cell receptor beta chains below was sequenced from the same sample in a study of cytomegalovirus exposure and HLA in healthy donors. The PCR was carried out with 60 Vbeta primers and 13 Jbeta primers. This table comes from immunoSEQ multiplex PCR, and its TCRdb copy is limited to in-frame clones, with some not included. This sample has 200,000 or so clones, with 84% found just once. The sample was PBMCs. These receptors were collected from a boy younger than 18 in good health and CMV-seronegative.

This chain links TRBV6-6 with TRBJ2-7; D might be TRBD2 (6 bases). V dropped 7 bases and J dropped 12 bases, with 28 bases sitting between them. Germline CDR1 reads MNHNY; CDR2 reads SVGAGI (reference sequence). This CDR3 has 15 amino acids. CDR3 sequence reads: CASTTPNSGGRGLYF. CDR3 sequence (DNA): TGTGCCAGCACTACCCCGAATAGCGGTGGTCGCGGTTTGTACTTC.

The chain recombines TRBV7-3 with TRBJ2-3; D might be TRBD2 (7 bases). Between the trimmed V and J ends, which lost 5 bases and 2 bases, there was a span of 14 bases. The CDR3 sequence is 15 residues long. Germline CDR1 SGHTA, CDR2 FQGTGA. CDR3 nucleotide sequence: TGTGCCAGCAGCGGGGGGGGCGGATCCACAGATACGCAGTATTTT. Protein product: CASSGGGGSTDTQYF.

V usage is TRBV6-1 and J usage is TRBJ1-4; D possibly corresponds to TRBD1 (6 bases). In germline, CDR1 is MNHNS, CDR2 SASEGT. The V end lost 3 bases, the J end lost 8 bases, and 19 bases lay between the germline ends. The CDR3 totals 16 residues. The CDR3 here is CASSEPYRRQGEKLFF. DNA for the CDR3: TGTGCCAGCAGTGAGCCTTACCGGAGGCAGGGGGAAAAACTGTTTTTT.

The chain employs TRBV4-1 and TRBJ2-7; TRBD2 aligns across 7 bases. The CDR3 runs to 16 residues. Germline trimming cut 3 bases from V and 5 bases from J; bases unmatched to any gene: 13. Germline V gene sequence: CDR1 MGHRA, CDR2 YSYEKL. For the CDR3, the DNA is TGCGCCAGCAGCCACCCGAGGGAGACGCTAGCGGACGAGCAGTACTTC. Translating gives CASSHPRETLADEQYF.

The V call is TRBV4-2, the J call TRBJ2-2; a possible D gene is TRBD2 (5 bases). V was shortened by 0 bases and J by 3 bases, with 17 bases between the two germline ends. In germline, CDR1 is LGHNA, CDR2 YNFKEQ. This CDR3 is built from 18 residues. The CDR3 sequence is CASSQENSRLAYTGELFF. The CDR3 coding sequence is TGTGCCAGCAGCCAAGAGAATAGTCGGCTAGCTTACACCGGGGAGCTGTTTTTT.

V gene TRBV7-3 combines with J gene TRBJ2-4; 10 nucleotides match TRBD1. CDR3 length: 16 residues. Germline CDR1 and CDR2: SGHTA and FQGTGA. V lost 5 bases to trimming and J lost 1 base; unmatched junction nucleotides: 5. Here the CDR3 reads CASSQGQGGAKNIQYF. The CDR3, as DNA: TGTGCCAGCAGCCAAGGACAGGGGGGGGCCAAAAACATTCAGTACTTC.